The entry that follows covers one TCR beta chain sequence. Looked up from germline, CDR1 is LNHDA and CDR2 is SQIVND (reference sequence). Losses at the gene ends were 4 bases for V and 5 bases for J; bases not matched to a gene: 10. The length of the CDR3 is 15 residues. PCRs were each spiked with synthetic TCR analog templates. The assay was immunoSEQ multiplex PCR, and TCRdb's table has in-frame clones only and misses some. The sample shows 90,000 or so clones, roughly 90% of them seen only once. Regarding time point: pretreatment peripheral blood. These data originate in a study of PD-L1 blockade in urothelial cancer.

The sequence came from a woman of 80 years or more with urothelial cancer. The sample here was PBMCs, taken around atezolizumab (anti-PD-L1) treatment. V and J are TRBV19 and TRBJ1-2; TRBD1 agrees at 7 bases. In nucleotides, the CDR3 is TGTGCCAGTAGTAACAAGGCAGGGGGAATGTATGGCTACACCTTC. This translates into CASSNKAGGMYGYTF.